Listed below are T cell receptor beta chains from one sample, sequenced in a study of blood T cell repertoires in COVID-19. Sequencing used immunoSEQ multiplex PCR; TCRdb keeps in-frame clones, though not all of them. The sample carries fewer than 500,000 clones, approximately 88% recorded once. The sample comprised PBMCs or T cells enriched from blood (not recorded which). These receptors originate from a woman aged 25 to 39 with acute COVID-19. CDR3s include the opening cysteine and the closing phenylalanine or tryptophan. A D gene is named only where the DNA matches it firmly. Only some rows state a clone size, as once, few, many or a class for expanded clones.

TRBJ2-4 once TRBV24-1 16 . TGTGCCACCAGTGATCGCGCACAAGGGGGATCAAACATTCAGTACTTC CATSDRAQGGSNIQYF
TRBJ2-7 . TRBV7-9 17 TRBD1 TGTGCCAGCAGCGCTAGTCCGACCGGGACAGGGAGGTACGAGCAGTACTTC CASSASPTGTGRYEQYF
TRBJ1-5 once TRBV18 15 TRBD1 TGTGCCAGCTCACCATTCGGACAGGACCGAAAGCCCCAGCATTTT CASSPFGQDRKPQHF
TRBJ1-3 once TRBV6-5 14 . TGTGCCAGTTCCTCAGGGGTAACTGGAAACACCATATATTTT CASSSGVTGNTIYF
TRBJ2-3 once TRBV24-1 15 . TGTGCCACCAGTGGATCGGCAGGGCCCCCAGATACGCAGTATTTT CATSGSAGPPDTQYF
TRBJ2-7 . TRBV27 15 TRBD1 TGTGCCAGCAGTTTATCCCCGGGACAGGCCTACGAGCAGTACTTC CASSLSPGQAYEQYF
TRBJ2-3 . TRBV23-1 13 TRBD1 TGCGCCACCACGGACAGGGATGCAGATACGCAGTATTTT CATTDRDADTQYF
TRBJ2-1 . TRBV19 16 TRBD2 TGTGCCAGTAGTACAGGGACTAGCGGGAACTACAATGAGCAGTTCTTC CASSTGTSGNYNEQFF
TRBJ1-3 few TRBV12-3/TRBV12-4 13 . TGTGCCAGCAGTTTAGACGGTCGCGGCACCATATATTTT CASSLDGRGTIYF
TRBJ2-7 . TRBV4-1 15 TRBD2 TGCGCCAGCAGCCTTGGACTAGCGGGGACCAGGGAGCAGTACTTC CASSLGLAGTREQYF
TRBJ1-1 . TRBV7-6 12 . TGTGCCAGCAGCGCACAGGGTACTGAAGCTTTCTTT CASSAQGTEAFF
TRBJ1-4 once TRBV5-1 16 . TGCGCCAGCAGCTCGTCGGTTCGGGCAACTAATGAAAAACTGTTTTTT CASSSSVRATNEKLFF
TRBJ2-7 . TRBV5-1 15 . TGCGCCAGCAGCTTGGGGTACTTATCTGCCTACGAGCAGTACTTC CASSLGYLSAYEQYF
TRBJ1-2 . TRBV5-4 14 . TGTGCCAGCAGCTTGGGCAGATCTAACTATGGCTACACCTTC CASSLGRSNYGYTF
TRBJ2-7 . TRBV10-2 12 . TGCGCCAGTTCAGAAATGAACTACGAGCAGTACTTC CASSEMNYEQYF
TRBJ2-2 . TRBV5-8 16 TRBD2 TGTGCCAGCAGCCTCCTAGGACTAGCGCGGTCCGGGGAGCTGTTTTTT CASSLLGLARSGELFF
TRBJ1-2 once TRBV7-2 14 . TGTGCCAGCAGCTTAGCGCCGGGGGACTATGGCTACACCTTC CASSLAPGDYGYTF
TRBJ1-4 . TRBV30 15 . TGTGCCTGGAGCCGAAATGGACAGTCAAATGAAAAACTGTTTTTT CAWSRNGQSNEKLFF
TRBJ1-6 . TRBV6-2/TRBV6-3 15 TRBD1 TGTGCCAGCAGCCGAACAGGGGTTAATAATTCACCCCTCCACTTT CASSRTGVNNSPLHF
TRBJ2-6 . TRBV5-1 15 . TGCGCCAGCCGGGTCGCCCCCTCTGGGGCCAACGTCCTGACTTTC CASRVAPSGANVLTF
TRBJ2-7 once TRBV4-1 18 TRBD1 TGCGCCAGCAGCCAAGGTGGGGGGGGGACAGGGCGGACCTACGAGCAGTACTTC CASSQGGGGTGRTYEQYF
TRBJ1-2 once TRBV7-2 12 TRBD1 TGTGCCAGCAGCAGCGGGACAGGCGGCTACACCTTC CASSSGTGGYTF
TRBJ1-1 . TRBV5-1 15 . TGCGCCAGCAGCACCCAATCGGGGTTGAACACTGAAGCTTTCTTT CASSTQSGLNTEAFF
TRBJ2-5 . TRBV24-1 14 . TGTGCCACCAGTGTCGGCAACGACTGGGAGACCCAGTACTTC CATSVGNDWETQYF
TRBJ1-2 . TRBV5-1 15 . TGCGCCAGCAGGATCAGCGAAGGTGTCGACTATGGCTACACCTTC CASRISEGVDYGYTF
TRBJ2-7 . TRBV5-1 16 TRBD1 TGCGCCAGCAGCTTCGACCCGACAGGGTCGTTTTACGAGCAGTACTTC CASSFDPTGSFYEQYF
TRBJ1-6 . TRBV5-1 14 TRBD1 TGCGCCAGCAGCCAGGGACAGGGTGGTTCACCCCTCCACTTT CASSQGQGGSPLHF
TRBJ2-2 once TRBV5-1 16 TRBD1 TGCGCCAGCAGCGGAACTACAGGGGGCCGCACCGGGGAGCTGTTTTTT CASSGTTGGRTGELFF
TRBJ2-2 . TRBV9 16 TRBD1 TGTGCCAGCAGCGTAGTTGGGACAGGGATAATCGGGGAGCTGTTTTTT CASSVVGTGIIGELFF
TRBJ1-3 . TRBV5-1 17 . TGCGCCAGCAGCTTGGGGAAGGGGATGAGCTCTGGAAACACCATATATTTT CASSLGKGMSSGNTIYF
TRBJ2-3 . TRBV5-4 14 . TGTGCCAGCAGCTTTGAACAGCCAGGGGATACGCAGTATTTT CASSFEQPGDTQYF
TRBJ1-4 . TRBV19 17 TRBD1 TGTGCCGTTTCACCGGGACAGGGGTTCGAGGGAGCTGAAAAACTGTTTTTT CAVSPGQGFEGAEKLFF
TRBJ2-5 . TRBV19 15 TRBD2 TGTGCCAGTAGTATAGCCAGCGGGGGCGAAGAGACCCAGTACTTC CASSIASGGEETQYF